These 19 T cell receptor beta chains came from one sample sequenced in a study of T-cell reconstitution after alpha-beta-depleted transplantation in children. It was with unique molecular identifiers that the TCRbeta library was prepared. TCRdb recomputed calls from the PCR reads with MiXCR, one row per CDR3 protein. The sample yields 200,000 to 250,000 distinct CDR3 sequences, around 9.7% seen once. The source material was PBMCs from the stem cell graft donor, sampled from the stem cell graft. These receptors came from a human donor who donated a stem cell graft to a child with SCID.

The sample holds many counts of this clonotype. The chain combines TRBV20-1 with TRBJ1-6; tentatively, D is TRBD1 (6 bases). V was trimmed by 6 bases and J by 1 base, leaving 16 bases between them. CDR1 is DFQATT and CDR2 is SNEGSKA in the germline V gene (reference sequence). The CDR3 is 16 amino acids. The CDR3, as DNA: TGCAGTGCCCTACCCCTGGGGGCTTCCTATAATTCACCCCTCCACTTT. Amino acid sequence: CSALPLGASYNSPLHF.

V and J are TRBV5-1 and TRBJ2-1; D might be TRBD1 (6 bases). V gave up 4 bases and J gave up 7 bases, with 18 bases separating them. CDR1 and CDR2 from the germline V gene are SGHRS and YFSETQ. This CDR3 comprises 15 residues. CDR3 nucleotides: TGCGCCAGCAGCCCCGCCGGGACACGGAATAATGAGCAGTTCTTC. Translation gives CASSPAGTRNNEQFF. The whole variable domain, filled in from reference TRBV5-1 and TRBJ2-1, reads KAGVTQTPRYLIKTRGQQVTLSCSPISGHRSVSWYQQTPGQGLQFLFEYFSETQRNKGNFPGRFSGRQFSNSRSEMNVSTLELGDSALYLCASSPAGTRNNEQFFGPGTRLTVL.

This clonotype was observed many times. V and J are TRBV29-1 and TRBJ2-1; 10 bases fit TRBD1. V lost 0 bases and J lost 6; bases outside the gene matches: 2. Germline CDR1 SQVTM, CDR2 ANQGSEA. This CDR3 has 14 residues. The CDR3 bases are TGCAGCGTTGAAGATTGGGACAGGGGCAATGAGCAGTTCTTC. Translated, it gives CSVEDWDRGNEQFF.

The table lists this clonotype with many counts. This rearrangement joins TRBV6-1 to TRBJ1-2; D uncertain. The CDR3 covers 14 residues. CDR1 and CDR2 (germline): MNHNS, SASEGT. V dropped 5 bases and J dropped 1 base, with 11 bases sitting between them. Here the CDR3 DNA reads TGTGCCAGCAGTCCCCCGGACTTTAACTATGGCTACACCTTC. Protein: CASSPPDFNYGYTF.

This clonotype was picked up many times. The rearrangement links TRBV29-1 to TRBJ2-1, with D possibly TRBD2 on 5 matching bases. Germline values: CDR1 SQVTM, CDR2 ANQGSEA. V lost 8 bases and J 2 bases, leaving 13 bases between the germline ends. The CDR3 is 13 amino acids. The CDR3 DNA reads TGCAGCCCTTACGGGGAACCCTACAATGAGCAGTTCTTC. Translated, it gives CSPYGEPYNEQFF.

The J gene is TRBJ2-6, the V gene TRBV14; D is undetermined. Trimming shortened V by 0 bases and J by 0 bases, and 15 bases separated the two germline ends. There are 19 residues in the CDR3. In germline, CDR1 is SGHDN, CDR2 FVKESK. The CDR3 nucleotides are TGTGCCAGCAGCCAAGAAGGAAAGGTCCTGACCTCTGGGGCCAACGTCCTGACTTTC. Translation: CASSQEGKVLTSGANVLTF.

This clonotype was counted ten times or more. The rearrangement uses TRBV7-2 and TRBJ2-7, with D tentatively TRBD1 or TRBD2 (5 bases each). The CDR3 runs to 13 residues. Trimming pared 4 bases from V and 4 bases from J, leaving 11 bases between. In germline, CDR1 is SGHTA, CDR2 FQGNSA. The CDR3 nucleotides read TGTGCCAGCAGCTCCCGGGGCGGATACGAGCAGTACTTC. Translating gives CASSSRGGYEQYF. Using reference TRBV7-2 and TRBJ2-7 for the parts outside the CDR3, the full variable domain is GAGVSQSPSNKVTEKGKDVELRCDPISGHTALYWYRQSLGQGLEFLIYFQGNSAPDKSGLPSDRFSAERTGGSVSTLTIQRTQQEDSAVYLCASSSRGGYEQYFGPGTRLTVT.

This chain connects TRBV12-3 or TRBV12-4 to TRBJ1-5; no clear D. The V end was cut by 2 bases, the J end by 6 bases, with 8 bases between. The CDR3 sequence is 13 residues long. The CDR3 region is CASSLWAGQPQHF. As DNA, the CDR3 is TGTGCCAGCAGTTTATGGGCGGGTCAGCCCCAGCATTTT.

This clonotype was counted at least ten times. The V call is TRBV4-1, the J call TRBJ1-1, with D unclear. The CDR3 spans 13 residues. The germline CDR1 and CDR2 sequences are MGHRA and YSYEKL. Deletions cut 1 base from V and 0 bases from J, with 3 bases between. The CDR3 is CASSQAVNTEAFF. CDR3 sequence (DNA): TGCGCCAGCAGCCAAGCAGTGAACACTGAAGCTTTCTTT.

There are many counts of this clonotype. The CDR3 spells CASSPKDSGANVLTF. In DNA, the CDR3 is TGTGCCAGCAGCCCTAAGGACTCTGGGGCCAACGTCCTGACTTTC. The chain has TRBV12-3 or TRBV12-4 and TRBJ2-6, with unresolved D. The ends were cut back, 6 bases at V and 0 bases at J, with 9 bases in the middle. CDR3 size: 15 residues.

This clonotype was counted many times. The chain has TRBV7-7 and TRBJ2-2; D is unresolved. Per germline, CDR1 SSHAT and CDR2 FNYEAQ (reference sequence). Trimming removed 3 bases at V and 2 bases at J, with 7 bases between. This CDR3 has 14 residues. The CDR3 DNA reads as TGTGCCAGCAGCTTGAGAGGAAACACCGGGGAGCTGTTTTTT. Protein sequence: CASSLRGNTGELFF.

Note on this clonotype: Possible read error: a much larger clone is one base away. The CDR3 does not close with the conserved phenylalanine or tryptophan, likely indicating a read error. CDR3 in amino acids: CASSHTVDGNTEAFL. The CDR3 DNA reads TGTGCCAGCAGCCATACAGTTGATGGGAACACTGAAGCTTTCTTG. The chain carries TRBV7-3 and TRBJ1-1, with D unresolved. Trimming removed 5 bases at V and 1 base at J, with 14 bases between. This CDR3 has 15 residues. Germline values: CDR1 SGHTA, CDR2 FQGTGA.

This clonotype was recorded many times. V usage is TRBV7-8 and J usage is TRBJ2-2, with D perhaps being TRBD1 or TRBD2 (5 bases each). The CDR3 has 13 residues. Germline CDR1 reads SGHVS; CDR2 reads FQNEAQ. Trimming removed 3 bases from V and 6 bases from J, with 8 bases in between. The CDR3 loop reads CASSFQGAGELFF. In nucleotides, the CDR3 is TGTGCCAGCAGCTTCCAGGGAGCCGGGGAGCTGTTTTTT.

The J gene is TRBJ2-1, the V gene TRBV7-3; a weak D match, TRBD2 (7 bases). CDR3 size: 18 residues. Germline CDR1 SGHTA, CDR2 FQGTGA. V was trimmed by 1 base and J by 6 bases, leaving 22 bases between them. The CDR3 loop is CASSLMGALGGGPNEQFF. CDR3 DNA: TGTGCCAGCAGCTTAATGGGGGCCTTGGGGGGGGGGCCCAATGAGCAGTTCTTC.

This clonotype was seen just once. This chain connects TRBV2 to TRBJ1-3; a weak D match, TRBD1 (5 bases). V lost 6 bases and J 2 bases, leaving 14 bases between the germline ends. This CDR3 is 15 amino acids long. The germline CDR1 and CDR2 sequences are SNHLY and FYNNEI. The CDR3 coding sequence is TGTGCCAGCAGGAGCGGGACCAATCCTGGAAACACCATATATTTT. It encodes CASRSGTNPGNTIYF.

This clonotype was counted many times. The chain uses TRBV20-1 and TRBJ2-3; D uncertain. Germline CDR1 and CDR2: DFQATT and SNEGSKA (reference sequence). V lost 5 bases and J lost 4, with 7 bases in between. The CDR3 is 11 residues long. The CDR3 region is CSAPRADTQYF. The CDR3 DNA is TGCAGTGCTCCCCGGGCAGATACGCAGTATTTT.

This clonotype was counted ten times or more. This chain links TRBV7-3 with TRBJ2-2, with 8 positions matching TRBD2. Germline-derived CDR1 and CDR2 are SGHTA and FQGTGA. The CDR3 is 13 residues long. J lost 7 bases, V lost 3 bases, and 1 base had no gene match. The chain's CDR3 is CASSFSGVGELFF. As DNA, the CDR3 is TGTGCCAGCAGCTTTAGCGGGGTCGGGGAGCTGTTTTTT.

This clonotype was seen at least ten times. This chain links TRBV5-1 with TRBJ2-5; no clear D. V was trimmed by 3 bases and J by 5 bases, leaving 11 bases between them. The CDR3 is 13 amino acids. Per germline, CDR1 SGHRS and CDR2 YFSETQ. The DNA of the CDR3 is TGCGCCAGCAGCTCAAGTTCTTTTGAGACCCAGTACTTC. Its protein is CASSSSSFETQYF.

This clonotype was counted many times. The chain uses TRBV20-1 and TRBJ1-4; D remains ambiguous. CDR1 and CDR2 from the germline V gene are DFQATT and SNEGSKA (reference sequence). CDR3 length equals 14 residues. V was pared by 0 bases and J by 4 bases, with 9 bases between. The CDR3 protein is CSAREEIFNEKLFF. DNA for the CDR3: TGCAGTGCTAGAGAGGAGATCTTTAATGAAAAACTGTTTTTT.